These 23 T cell receptor beta chains came from one sample sequenced in a study of T cell changes during pregnancy in multiple sclerosis. Sequencing was performed with immunoSEQ multiplex PCR; in TCRdb, only in-frame clones are kept and a portion is missing. The sample shows approximately 69,000 clones, over 75% of them seen only once. Here the sequenced sample was CD4+ T cells from peripheral blood mononuclear cells, taken in the third trimester of pregnancy. The receptors shown here come from a female donor in good health, enrolled as a control in a pregnancy study.

The chain employs TRBV6-6 and TRBJ1-1; 8 bases fit TRBD1. V shed 6 bases, J shed 4 bases, and the junction held 10 bases outside the gene matches. Germline V lookup: CDR1 MNHNY, CDR2 SVGAGI (reference sequence). The CDR3 sequence is 15 residues long. CDR3 in DNA: TGTGCCAGCAGAAGTCAGGGGGCGGTGGGCACTGAAGCTTTCTTT. This encodes CASRSQGAVGTEAFF.

The CDR3 region has the DNA TGTGCCAGCAGCGCCTTAGATCGTCGAGTACTACGAAAGACCCAGTACTTC. Translating it yields CASSALDRRVLRKTQYF. The V call is TRBV13, the J call TRBJ2-5; D is unresolved. V was clipped by 5 bases and J by 6 bases, with 25 bases between them. Germline loops: CDR1 PRHDT, CDR2 FYEKMQ (reference sequence). This CDR3 region has 17 residues.

This clone has just a few counts. J is TRBJ1-1 and V is TRBV30, with D unclear. V lost 4 bases to trimming and J lost 1 base, with 4 bases between them. The CDR3 sequence is 11 residues long. Germline V gives CDR1 GTSNPN, CDR2 SVGIG (reference sequence). CDR3 sequence reads: CAWIQNTEAFF. CDR3 nucleotide sequence: TGTGCCTGGATACAGAACACTGAAGCTTTCTTT.

This chain connects TRBV27 to TRBJ2-1; 13 bases fit TRBD2. CDR1 is MNHEY and CDR2 is SMNVEV in the germline V gene (reference sequence). This CDR3 contains 17 residues. The ends lost 4 bases at V and 8 bases at J; junction bases unmatched: 11. The CDR3 DNA reads as TGTGCCAGCAGTTACGACACTAGCGGGGGGGCATACCATGAGCAGTTCTTC. This codes for CASSYDTSGGAYHEQFF.

The chain links TRBV7-9 to TRBJ2-3; D is uncertain. This CDR3 spans 12 amino acids. CDR1 is SEHNR, CDR2 FQNEAQ, per germline (reference sequence). V lost 3 bases to trimming and J lost 1 base, with 2 bases between them. The CDR3 nucleotides are TGTGCCAGCAGCTTCGGCACAGATACGCAGTATTTT. Translated, it gives CASSFGTDTQYF.

This sequence joins TRBV5-5 and TRBJ1-2; D gene ambiguous. The V gene lost 4 bases and the J gene lost 2 bases, with 15 bases spanning the gap. The CDR3 extends over 15 amino acids. Per germline, CDR1 SGHKS and CDR2 YYEKEE (reference sequence). The CDR3: CASSPATKRNYGYTF. The CDR3 DNA reads as TGTGCCAGCAGCCCTGCGACAAAAAGGAACTATGGCTACACCTTC.

As DNA, the CDR3 is TGTGCCAGCAGCCGGGACAGGGGGAATGGCTACACCTTC. Translating it yields CASSRDRGNGYTF. The chain uses TRBV14 and TRBJ1-2; 11 bases match TRBD1. V was pared by 4 bases and J by 6 bases, with 1 base of the junction left unmatched. This CDR3 contains 13 residues. CDR1 and CDR2 (germline): SGHDN, FVKESK.

The rearrangement links TRBV9 to TRBJ2-5; 8 bases map to TRBD1. There are 15 residues in the CDR3. V was clipped by 4 bases and J by 3 bases; unmatched bases: 8. Germline loops: CDR1 SGDLS, CDR2 YYNGEE. CDR3 in DNA: TGTGCCAGCAGCCCACAGGCAGGGGGCGAAGAGACCCAGTACTTC. Translated, it gives CASSPQAGGEETQYF.

This clone was picked up a small number of times. The V call is TRBV10-3, the J call TRBJ1-1; 7 bases fit TRBD1. Germline trimming cut 0 bases from V and 1 base from J; bases unmatched to any gene: 14. CDR1 and CDR2 from the germline V gene are ENHRY and SYGVKD. The CDR3 runs to 19 residues. CDR3 sequence reads: CAISESSGIGGSWNTEAFF. DNA of the CDR3: TGTGCCATCAGTGAGTCCTCTGGGATAGGGGGCAGTTGGAACACTGAAGCTTTCTTT.

The chain has TRBV6-1 and TRBJ2-4; a possible D gene is TRBD1 (6 bases). The germline gives CDR1 MNHNS, CDR2 SASEGT. The CDR3 is 15 amino acids. V was clipped by 6 bases and J by 2 bases, with 14 bases between them. The CDR3 DNA is TGTGCCAGCAGGCCGACAGGTGGGCCCAAAAACATTCAGTACTTC. Translating gives CASRPTGGPKNIQYF.

The chain joins TRBV30 to TRBJ1-1; the match to TRBD1 covers 7 bases. This CDR3 comprises 15 residues. From germline, CDR1 is GTSNPN and CDR2 SVGIG (reference sequence). The trim removed 0 bases at V and 1 base at J, leaving 5 bases unmatched. The DNA for the CDR3 is TGTGCCTGGAGTGTAGGGGGCGGCGGGAACACTGAAGCTTTCTTT. It is translated as CAWSVGGGGNTEAFF.

V gene TRBV13 combines with J gene TRBJ1-2; D gene unclear. Between the trimmed V and J ends, which lost 6 bases and 9 bases, there was a span of 11 bases. The CDR3 has 11 amino acids. In germline, CDR1 is PRHDT, CDR2 FYEKMQ (reference sequence). This CDR3 reads CASRFIESYTF. The CDR3 DNA reads TGTGCCAGCAGATTCATCGAGAGCTACACCTTC.

This clone is a singleton in its sample. The chain uses TRBV7-2 and TRBJ1-2, with TRBD1 identical over 9 bases. This CDR3 contains 14 residues. Germline values: CDR1 SGHTA, CDR2 FQGNSA. V was clipped by 4 bases and J by 8 bases; unmatched bases: 8. The CDR3 loop is CASSSTGGLGGYTF. The CDR3 DNA follows: TGTGCCAGCAGCTCAACAGGGGGCTTGGGAGGCTACACCTTC. The entire variable domain, with the rest obtained from reference TRBV7-2 and TRBJ1-2, is as follows: GAGVSQSPSNKVTEKGKDVELRCDPISGHTALYWYRQSLGQGLEFLIYFQGNSAPDKSGLPSDRFSAERTGGSVSTLTIQRTQQEDSAVYLCASSSTGGLGGYTFGSGTRLTVV.

The V and J genes are TRBV5-1 and TRBJ1-2; TRBD1 might be the D (5 bases). CDR1 and CDR2 (germline): SGHRS, YFSETQ. The CDR3 has 16 residues. The ends were cut back, 4 bases at V and 0 bases at J, with 16 bases in the middle. The CDR3 DNA reads TGCGCCAGCAGCCGGGCGGGGACCCAAACTAACTATGGCTACACCTTC. It translates to CASSRAGTQTNYGYTF. The entire variable domain, with the rest obtained from reference TRBV5-1 and TRBJ1-2, is as follows: KAGVTQTPRYLIKTRGQQVTLSCSPISGHRSVSWYQQTPGQGLQFLFEYFSETQRNKGNFPGRFSGRQFSNSRSEMNVSTLELGDSALYLCASSRAGTQTNYGYTFGSGTRLTVV.

The V and J genes are TRBV5-8 and TRBJ2-7, with D possibly matching TRBD1 (6 bases). The V end was cut by 5 bases, the J end by 4 bases, with 19 bases between. Germline V gene sequence: CDR1 SGHTS, CDR2 YDEGEE. The CDR3 is 15 amino acids. This CDR3 reads CASRYAGTLQYEQYF. The DNA of the CDR3 is TGTGCCAGCAGATATGCCGGGACACTACAATACGAGCAGTACTTC.

The rearrangement joins TRBV7-8 to TRBJ1-2, with D perhaps TRBD1 (5 bases). The CDR3 extends over 15 amino acids. From germline, CDR1 is SGHVS and CDR2 FQNEAQ. The V end was cut by 3 bases, the J end by 1 base, with 12 bases between. CDR3 in DNA: TGTGCCAGCAGCTTTAGCCAGGGATTTAACTATGGCTACACCTTC. This encodes CASSFSQGFNYGYTF.

V is TRBV11-3 and J is TRBJ1-2; D uncertain. From germline, CDR1 is SGHNT and CDR2 YENEEA. Trimming took 0 bases from V and 1 from J, leaving 6 bases between them. This CDR3 region has 14 residues. The CDR3 DNA reads as TGTGCCAGCAGCTTAGATCCCAGTAACTATGGCTACACCTTC. It yields the protein CASSLDPSNYGYTF.

The chain combines TRBV15 with TRBJ2-1, with 8 bases lining up with TRBD2. CDR1 and CDR2 (germline): LNHNV, YYDKDF (reference sequence). There are 15 residues in the CDR3. The V segment lost 5 bases and the J segment 1 base; nucleotides outside the gene matches: 4. The CDR3, as DNA: TGTGCCACCAGCCCCCGGGGGGGTTCCTACAATGAGCAGTTCTTC. This translates into CATSPRGGSYNEQFF.

This chain links TRBV7-8 with TRBJ1-1; 8 positions match TRBD1. V lost 5 bases, J lost 5 bases, and 1 base stayed unmatched. CDR3 length: 12 residues. Germline assignment: CDR1 SGHVS and CDR2 FQNEAQ. For the CDR3, the DNA is TGTGCCAGCAGCACAGGGGGGACTGAAGCTTTCTTT. Amino acid sequence: CASSTGGTEAFF.

This clone occurred once. The chain combines TRBV6-6 with TRBJ2-2; 10 nucleotides align to TRBD2. V lost 6 bases and J lost 1; bases outside the gene matches: 5. The length of the CDR3 is 16 residues. Germline values: CDR1 MNHNY, CDR2 SVGAGI (reference sequence). CDR3: CASSSRTSGNTGELFF. CDR3 nucleotide sequence: TGTGCCAGCAGCTCCCGGACTAGCGGGAACACCGGGGAGCTGTTTTTT.

This chain joins TRBV2 and TRBJ1-4; D call uncertain. This CDR3 is 14 amino acids long. Per the germline V gene, CDR1 is SNHLY and CDR2 is FYNNEI. V dropped 6 bases and J dropped 3 bases, with 11 bases sitting between them. As DNA, the CDR3 is TGTGCCAGCAGACGTTTCGGGGCTAATGAAAAACTGTTTTTT. Encoded protein: CASRRFGANEKLFF.

The chain carries TRBV4-3 and TRBJ2-7; D might be TRBD1 (8 bases). CDR1 is LGHNA, CDR2 YSLEER, per germline. Trimming cost V 4 bases and J 5 bases, with 21 bases left between them. The CDR3 runs 16 residues. CDR3 residues: CASSPSLQGGINEQYF. The CDR3 nucleotides read TGCGCCAGCAGCCCTTCTCTACAGGGGGGGATTAACGAGCAGTACTTC.

The chain uses TRBV7-5 and TRBJ2-7; the table's D call TRBD1 went unverified against the DNA. TRBV7-5 is annotated as a pseudogene. The CDR3 is 14 amino acids. In DNA form, the CDR3 reads TGTGCCAGAAGCTTTACAGGGAATTCCTACGAGCAGTACTTC. Residues: CARSFTGNSYEQYF.